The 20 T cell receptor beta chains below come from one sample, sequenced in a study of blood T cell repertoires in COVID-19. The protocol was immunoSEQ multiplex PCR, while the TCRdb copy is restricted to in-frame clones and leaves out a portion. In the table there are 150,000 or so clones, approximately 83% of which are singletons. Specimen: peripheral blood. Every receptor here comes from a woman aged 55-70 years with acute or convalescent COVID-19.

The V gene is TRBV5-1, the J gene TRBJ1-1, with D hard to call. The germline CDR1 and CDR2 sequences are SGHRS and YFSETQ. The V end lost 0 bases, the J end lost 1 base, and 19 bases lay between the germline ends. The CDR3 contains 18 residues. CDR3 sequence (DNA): TGCGCCAGCAGCTTGGCACATCAAAGCTACCGAGGGAACACTGAAGCTTTCTTT. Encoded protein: CASSLAHQSYRGNTEAFF.

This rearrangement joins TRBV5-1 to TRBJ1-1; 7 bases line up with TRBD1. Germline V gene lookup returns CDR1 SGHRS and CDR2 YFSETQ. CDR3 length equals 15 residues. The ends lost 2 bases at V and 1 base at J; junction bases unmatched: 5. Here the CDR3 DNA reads TGCGCCAGCAGCTTCCGAGGGGGCGGGAACACTGAAGCTTTCTTT. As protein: CASSFRGGGNTEAFF.

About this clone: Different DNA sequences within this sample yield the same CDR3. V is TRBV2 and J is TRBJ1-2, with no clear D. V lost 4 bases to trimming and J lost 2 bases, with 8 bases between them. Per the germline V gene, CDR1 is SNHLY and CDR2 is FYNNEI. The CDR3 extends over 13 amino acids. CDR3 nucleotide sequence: TGTGCCAGCAGTGGTTACAGCAACTATGGCTACACCTTC. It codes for CASSGYSNYGYTF. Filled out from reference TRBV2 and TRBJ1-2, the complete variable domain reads EPEVTQTPSHQVTQMGQEVILRCVPISNHLYFYWYRQILGQKVEFLVSFYNNEISEKSEIFDDQFSVERPDGSNFTLKIRSTKLEDSAMYFCASSGYSNYGYTFGSGTRLTVV.

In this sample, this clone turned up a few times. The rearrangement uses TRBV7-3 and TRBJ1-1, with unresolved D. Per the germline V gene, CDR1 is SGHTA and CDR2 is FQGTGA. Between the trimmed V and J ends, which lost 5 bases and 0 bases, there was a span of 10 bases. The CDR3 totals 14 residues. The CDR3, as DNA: TGTGCCAGCAGCCCCCTGGGCCTGAACACTGAAGCTTTCTTT. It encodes CASSPLGLNTEAFF.

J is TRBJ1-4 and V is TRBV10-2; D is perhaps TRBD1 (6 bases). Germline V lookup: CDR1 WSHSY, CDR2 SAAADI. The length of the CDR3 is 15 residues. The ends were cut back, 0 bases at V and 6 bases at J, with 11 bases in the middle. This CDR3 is CASSESGARDEKLFF. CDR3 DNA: TGCGCCAGCAGTGAGTCGGGGGCGCGGGATGAAAAACTGTTTTTT.

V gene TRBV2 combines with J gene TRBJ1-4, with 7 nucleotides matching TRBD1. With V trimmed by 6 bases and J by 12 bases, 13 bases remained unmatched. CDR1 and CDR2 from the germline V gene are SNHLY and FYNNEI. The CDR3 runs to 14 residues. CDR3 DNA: TGTGCCAGCAGGGCGAGGGGGGCCCAGGGGGAACTGTTTTTT. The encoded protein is CASRARGAQGELFF.

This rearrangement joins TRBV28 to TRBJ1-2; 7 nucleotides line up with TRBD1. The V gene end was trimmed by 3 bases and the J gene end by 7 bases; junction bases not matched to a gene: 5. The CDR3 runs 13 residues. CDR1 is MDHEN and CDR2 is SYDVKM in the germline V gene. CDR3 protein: CASSLTGNRGYTF. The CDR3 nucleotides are TGTGCCAGCAGTTTGACAGGGAATCGTGGCTACACCTTC.

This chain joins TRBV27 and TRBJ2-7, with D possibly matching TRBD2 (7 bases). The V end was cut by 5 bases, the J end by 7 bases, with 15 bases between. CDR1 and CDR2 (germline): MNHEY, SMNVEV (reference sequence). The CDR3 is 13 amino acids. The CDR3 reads CASSHNREGEQYV. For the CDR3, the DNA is TGTGCCAGCAGTCACAACAGGGAGGGAGAGCAGTACGTC.

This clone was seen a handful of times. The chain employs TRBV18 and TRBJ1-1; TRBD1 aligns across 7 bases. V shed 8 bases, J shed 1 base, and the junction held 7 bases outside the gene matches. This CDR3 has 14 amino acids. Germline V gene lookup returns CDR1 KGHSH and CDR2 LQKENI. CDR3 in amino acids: CASSLSGGNTEAFF. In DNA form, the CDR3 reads TGTGCCAGCAGCCTCTCAGGGGGGAACACTGAAGCTTTCTTT.

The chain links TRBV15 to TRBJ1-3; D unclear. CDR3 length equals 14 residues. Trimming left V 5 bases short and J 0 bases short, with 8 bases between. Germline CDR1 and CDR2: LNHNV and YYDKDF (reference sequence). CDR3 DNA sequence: TGTGCCACCAGCGAGGGCAACTCTGGAAACACCATATATTTT. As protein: CATSEGNSGNTIYF.

The CDR3 loop is CASSRQQGVRANYGYTF. The DNA for the CDR3 is TGTGCCAGCAGTCGACAACAGGGGGTCCGGGCTAACTATGGCTACACCTTC. V is TRBV28 and J is TRBJ1-2, with TRBD1 matching over 8 bases. Germline V gives CDR1 MDHEN, CDR2 SYDVKM. V lost 5 bases, J lost 0 bases, and 11 bases stayed unmatched. CDR3 length: 17 amino acids.

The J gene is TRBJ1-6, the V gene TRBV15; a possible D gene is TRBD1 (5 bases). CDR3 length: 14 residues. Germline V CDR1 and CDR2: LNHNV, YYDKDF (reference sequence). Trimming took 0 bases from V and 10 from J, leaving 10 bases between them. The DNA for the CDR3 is TGTGCCACCAGCAGAGATACAGGCGGCTCACCCCTCCACTTT. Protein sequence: CATSRDTGGSPLHF.

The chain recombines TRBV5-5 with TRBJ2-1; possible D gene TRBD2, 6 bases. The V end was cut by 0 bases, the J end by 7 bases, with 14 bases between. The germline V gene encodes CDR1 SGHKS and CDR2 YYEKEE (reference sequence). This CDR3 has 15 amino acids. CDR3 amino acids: CASSLVLALLNEQFF. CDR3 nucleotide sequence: TGTGCCAGCAGCTTGGTACTAGCCCTTTTAAATGAGCAGTTCTTC. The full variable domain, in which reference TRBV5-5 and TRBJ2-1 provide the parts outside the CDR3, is DAGVTQSPTHLIKTRGQQVTLRCSPISGHKSVSWYQQVLGQGPQFIFQYYEKEERGRGNFPDRFSARQFPNYSSELNVNALLLGDSALYLCASSLVLALLNEQFFGPGTRLTVL.

The CDR3 here is CASSDPSSTQYF. As DNA, the CDR3 is TGTGCCAGCAGCGATCCTAGCTCTACGCAGTATTTT. The rearrangement joins TRBV11-2 to TRBJ2-3, with D perhaps TRBD2 (5 bases). The CDR3 spans 12 residues. Germline V gene data show CDR1 as SGHAT and CDR2 as FQNNGV. The germline V and J ends were trimmed by 5 bases and 8 bases, with 11 bases remaining between them.

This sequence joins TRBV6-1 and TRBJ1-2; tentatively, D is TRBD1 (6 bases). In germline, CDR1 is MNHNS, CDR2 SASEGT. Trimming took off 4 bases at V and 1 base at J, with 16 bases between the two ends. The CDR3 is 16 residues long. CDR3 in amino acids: CASSANRESRNYGYTF. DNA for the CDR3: TGTGCCAGCAGTGCGAACAGGGAAAGTCGTAACTATGGCTACACCTTC.

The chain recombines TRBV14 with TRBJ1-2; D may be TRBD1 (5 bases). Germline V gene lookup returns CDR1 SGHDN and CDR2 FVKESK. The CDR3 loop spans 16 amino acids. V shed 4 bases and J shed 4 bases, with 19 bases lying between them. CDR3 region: CASSPMLAGLAYGYTF. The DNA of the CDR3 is TGTGCCAGCAGCCCCATGTTAGCGGGGCTTGCCTATGGCTACACCTTC.

Here the CDR3 DNA reads TGTGCCAGCTCACCCCCGGGGGTAACGGATGGCTACACCTTC. This encodes CASSPPGVTDGYTF. The V and J genes are TRBV18 and TRBJ1-2, with D possibly being TRBD1 (5 bases). V was cut by 3 bases and J by 6 bases, with 14 bases left in between. Germline loops: CDR1 KGHSH, CDR2 LQKENI. CDR3 size: 14 residues.

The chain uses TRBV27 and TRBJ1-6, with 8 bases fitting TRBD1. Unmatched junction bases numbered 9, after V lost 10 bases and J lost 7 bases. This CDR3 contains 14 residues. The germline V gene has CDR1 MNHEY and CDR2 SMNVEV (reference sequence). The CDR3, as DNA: TGTGCCACCGCCCGGGGACAGGCCAATTCACCCCTCCACTTT. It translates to CATARGQANSPLHF.

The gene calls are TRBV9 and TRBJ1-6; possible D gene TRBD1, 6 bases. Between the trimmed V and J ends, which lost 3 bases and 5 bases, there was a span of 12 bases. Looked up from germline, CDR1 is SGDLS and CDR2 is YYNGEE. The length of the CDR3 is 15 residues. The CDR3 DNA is TGTGCCAGCAGCGAGGGGACACCAAATAATTCACCCCTCCACTTT. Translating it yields CASSEGTPNNSPLHF.

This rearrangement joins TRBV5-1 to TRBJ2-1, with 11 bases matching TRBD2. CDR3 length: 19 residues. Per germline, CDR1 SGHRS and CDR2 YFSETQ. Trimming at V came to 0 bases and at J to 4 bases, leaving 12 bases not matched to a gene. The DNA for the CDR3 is TGCGCCAGCAGCTTGGCCCCAACTAGCGGGGGTGGTTGGTACAATGAGCAGTTCTTC. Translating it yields CASSLAPTSGGGWYNEQFF.